This T cell receptor beta chain stems from a study of blood T cell repertoires in COVID-19. Study summary: The United States, Italy and Spain provided the acute and convalescent COVID-19 samples. PBMCs, B-cell-depleted T cells, or T cells were the source of the cDNA or gDNA that made up the material.

The CDR3 totals 13 residues. Germline V gene sequence: CDR1 SGHRS, CDR2 YFSETQ. Trimming took 4 bases from V and 5 from J, leaving 12 bases between them. As processed by the authors: Estimated nucleated cell counts came from reference gene primer amplification. Produced via immunoSEQ multiplex PCR; TCRdb's table is partial and in-frame only. That table supplies the V and J calls and clone size; D and trimming were determined from the DNA. Among 200,000 or so clones, approximately 83% were seen once, and the ten largest hold 3% to 3.5%. The clonotype originates from a woman in her 30s who had recovered from COVID-19. The chain joins TRBV5-1 to TRBJ2-5, with D possibly being TRBD2 (5 bases). Sequencing was done on a sample of peripheral blood. The CDR3 protein is CASSVDFEETQYF. The CDR3 DNA is TGCGCCAGCAGCGTGGACTTTGAGGAGACCCAGTACTTC.